This T cell receptor (beta chain) was captured by sequencing in a study of T-cell memory formation after mild COVID-19 (dated by TCRdb to the early 2020s). Describing the broader study: Most TCR sequence clusters were specific to one of the two donors. Longitudinal TCRalpha and TCRbeta repertoire sequencing tracked T-cell clones expanding and contracting after mild COVID-19 in a couple of donors. Two young, previously healthy adult volunteers, one female and one male, were included in the cohort.

Ficoll-Paque density gradient centrifugation was used to isolate PBMCs. This clonotype has more than one count but fewer than ten. This clone's antigen is unknown. Within one base of it there is no much larger clone, and no base qualities were kept. The cysteine opens and the phenylalanine closes a CDR3 of 14 amino acids. The read is trimmed to its CDR3 DNA, 42 bases read in frame from base 1. The junction shows trimming of 2 bases on V and 4 bases on J, plus 12 bases between the germline ends. Via the germline V gene (reference sequence), CDR1 is MNHNY and CDR2 SVGAGI. What the study reported, not specific to this receptor: Balanced CD4/CD8 phenotypes were observed for clones contracting from day 15 to 85, whereas a bias towards CD4+ was observed for a second wave of clones expanding from day 15 to 37. Contracting CD4+ clones turned up mainly in the CM and EM memory subsets, whereas EMRA was where CD8+ clones were enriched. Some responding clones were detected in pre-infection memory, suggesting pre-existing cross-reactive memory T cells joined the SARS-CoV-2 response. Only two mild cases were covered by the study, and larger cohorts that include severe cases with pre-infection samples were considered necessary. SARS-CoV-2 specificity was not confirmed for the second-wave clones peaking on day 37.

Sequencing instrument: Illumina NovaSeq 6000. Using 5'RACE with constant-segment primers, TCRalpha and TCRbeta cDNA libraries were constructed, with sample barcodes and unique molecular identifiers added in the process. Trizol reagent was used to extract RNA from every sample. Amplification of the libraries took two PCR steps, and the second step added a second sample barcode plus Illumina TruSeq adapters. The libraries were sequenced on an Illumina NovaSeq using 2 x 150 bp paired-end reads. The authors' pipeline ran thus. The reads were demultiplexed and collapsed into UMI-guided consensus sequences using migec v1.2.7. Using mixcr v2.1.11, the UMI consensuses were aligned to TRA and TRB V and J templates and assembled into clonotypes. A clonotype was counted as expanded or contracted only if both edgeR and NoisET called the change significant, with noise models trained on biological replicates. For edgeR calls, the cutoffs were a false discovery rate-adjusted p below 0.01 and a log2 fold-change threshold of 1. As an exploratory analysis of dynamics, PCA with hierarchical clustering was applied to max-normalized trajectories of the 1000 most abundant clonotypes. The CD4 or CD8 phenotype of responding clones was assigned using the separately sequenced CD4+ and CD8+ repertoires. TCRdb itself trimmed the public reads at Q25 with fastp, ran MiXCR and retained productive beta chains. Records with the same CDR3 protein are collapsed into one entry carrying the most frequent genes and DNA. The V and J calls were not made by the authors but by TCRdb's processing. The sample table holds about 390,000 distinct CDR3 sequences, of which over 20% were seen once. The top ten clonotypes cover around 12% of the sample.

This sequence originates from an adult woman who had mild COVID-19 (a few samples of this study predate the infection). The sample titles of this study are shuffled in the database, so cell type and time point are left out; the donor was told from shared clones. This receptor chain uses TRBV6-6 and TRBJ2-7, and perhaps TRBD1 as D gene, on 6 matching bases. Sequencing input: PBMCs or a T cell subset sorted from them (not recorded which). The DNA is TGTGCCAGCAGTTACCAGGGGATAGGGTACGAGCAGTACTTC. The encoded protein is CASSYQGIGYEQYF.